The 24 T cell receptor beta chains given below trace back to one sample, sequenced in a study of T cell responses to AZD1222 COVID-19 vaccine. Using immunoSEQ multiplex PCR, the repertoire was profiled, and TCRdb retains in-frame clones only, with some absent. The repertoire consists of around 180,000 clones, with approximately 94% occurring once and the leading ten covering roughly a tenth. Sample: peripheral blood, taken on day 0 of AZD1222 vaccination. These TCRs come from an adult in good health.

The chain recombines TRBV6-5 with TRBJ2-2, with D perhaps assigned TRBD1 or TRBD2 (6 bases each). The CDR3 is made up of 14 amino acids. Per the germline V gene, CDR1 is MNHEY and CDR2 is SVGAGI. Trimming removed 6 bases at V and 2 bases at J, with 10 bases between. The CDR3 loop is CASREGHNTGELFF. The CDR3, as DNA: TGTGCCAGCAGGGAGGGACACAACACCGGGGAGCTGTTTTTT.

This chain uses TRBV4-1 with TRBJ1-1, with D perhaps matching TRBD1 (6 bases). Germline CDR1 and CDR2: MGHRA and YSYEKL. This CDR3 spans 14 amino acids. V lost 3 bases, J lost 5 bases, and 13 bases lay in between. The CDR3 loop is CASSQGGAGTEAFF. DNA for the CDR3: TGCGCCAGCAGCCAGGGGGGGGCTGGGACTGAAGCTTTCTTT.

V and J are TRBV9 and TRBJ1-2; 7 bases are a match to TRBD1. V lost 4 bases to trimming and J lost 7 bases; unmatched junction nucleotides: 7. Germline lookup yields CDR1 SGDLS and CDR2 YYNGEE. The CDR3 is 13 amino acids. CDR3 bases: TGTGCCAGCAGCCCCCCGACAGGGCTTGGCTACACCTTC. Translating it yields CASSPPTGLGYTF.

The genes are TRBV9 and TRBJ1-5; a weak D match, TRBD1 (6 bases). V shed 3 bases and J shed 6 bases, with 16 bases lying between them. CDR1 is SGDLS and CDR2 is YYNGEE in the germline V gene. The CDR3 spans 15 residues. CDR3 sequence reads: CASSAGGGITQPQHF. The CDR3 DNA sequence: TGTGCCAGCAGCGCCGGGGGGGGCATAACTCAGCCCCAGCATTTT.

The rearrangement joins TRBV30 to TRBJ1-5; D gene unclear. Germline V gives CDR1 GTSNPN, CDR2 SVGIG (reference sequence). V shed 2 bases and J shed 2 bases, with 7 bases lying between them. The CDR3 has 13 residues. For the CDR3, the DNA is TGTGCCTGGAGTCCTGAGCGCAATCAGCCCCAGCATTTT. It codes for CAWSPERNQPQHF.

V usage is TRBV5-1 and J usage is TRBJ2-7; D is unresolved. Trimming took 0 bases from V and 0 from J, leaving 4 bases between them. Germline CDR1 reads SGHRS; CDR2 reads YFSETQ. The CDR3 is 13 amino acids. The CDR3 sequence: CASSLGSSYEQYF. CDR3 sequence (DNA): TGCGCCAGCAGCTTGGGCAGCTCCTACGAGCAGTACTTC.

The chain carries TRBV13 and TRBJ2-3, with 14 bases aligning to TRBD2. Germline CDR1 and CDR2: PRHDT and FYEKMQ (reference sequence). CDR3 length: 15 amino acids. V was clipped by 3 bases and J by 4 bases; unmatched bases: 0. The CDR3 spells CASSLGLAGADTQYF. The DNA for the CDR3 is TGTGCCAGCAGCTTGGGACTAGCGGGAGCAGATACGCAGTATTTT.

The chain is built from TRBV4-3 and TRBJ1-4; 7 bases map to TRBD1. This CDR3 contains 16 residues. J was trimmed by 6 bases and V by 4 bases; bases with no gene match: 11. The germline V gene encodes CDR1 LGHNA and CDR2 YSLEER. CDR3 DNA: TGCGCCAGCAGCCGAGAGGCGACAGGGAGGGATGAAAAACTGTTTTTT. Protein product: CASSREATGRDEKLFF.

CDR3 sequence reads: CASSSTGFDEQYF. The DNA of the CDR3 is TGTGCCAGCAGCTCGACAGGTTTCGACGAGCAGTACTTC. This chain connects TRBV28 to TRBJ2-7, with a tentative D call TRBD1 (6 bases). V was shortened by 6 bases and J by 5 bases, with 14 bases between the two germline ends. CDR1 is MDHEN, CDR2 SYDVKM, per germline. CDR3 size: 13 residues.

This clone was seen only a few times. The rearrangement uses TRBV5-1 and TRBJ2-7; the D gene is possibly TRBD1 (6 bases). Germline V gene lookup returns CDR1 SGHRS and CDR2 YFSETQ. The CDR3 loop spans 16 amino acids. V was trimmed by 1 base and J by 6 bases, leaving 20 bases between them. CDR3 nucleotides: TGCGCCAGCAGCTTGCAGGATACCGGGACAACGGGCGAGCAGTACTTC. Protein sequence: CASSLQDTGTTGEQYF.

The chain employs TRBV5-6 and TRBJ2-1, with TRBD2 matching over 10 bases. Germline CDR1 reads SGHDT; CDR2 reads YYEEEE. The V segment lost 1 base and the J segment 4 bases; nucleotides outside the gene matches: 5. The length of the CDR3 is 16 residues. The CDR3 protein is CASSLRTSGPYNEQFF. The CDR3, as DNA: TGTGCCAGCAGCTTGAGGACTAGCGGACCGTACAATGAGCAGTTCTTC.

On this clone itself: The sample holds other DNA sequences that translate to the same CDR3. The chain recombines TRBV3-1 (or the pseudogene TRBV3-2) with TRBJ1-6, with D possibly matching TRBD1 (5 bases). Germline V CDR1 and CDR2: LGHDT, YNNKEL (reference sequence). The CDR3 is made up of 16 amino acids. Trimming took off 1 base at V and 10 bases at J, with 17 bases between the two ends. The CDR3 DNA reads TGTGCCAGCAGCCAAGGGGGACGGGGGAATTTGTCACCCCTCCACTTT. Protein product: CASSQGGRGNLSPLHF.

This clone was detected a few times. The chain is built from TRBV5-4 and TRBJ2-7, with TRBD1 as a possible D gene (5 bases). The CDR3 consists of 14 residues. The germline gives CDR1 SGHNT, CDR2 YYREEE (reference sequence). V shed 0 bases and J shed 2 bases, with 9 bases lying between them. The CDR3, as DNA: TGTGCCAGCAGCTTGGATAGGGGCGCCTACGAGCAGTACTTC. Protein product: CASSLDRGAYEQYF.

The chain links TRBV6-5 to TRBJ1-2; TRBD1 matches at 8 bases. CDR1 MNHEY and CDR2 SVGAGI come from the germline V gene. With V trimmed by 5 bases and J by 3 bases, 8 bases remained unmatched. The CDR3 length is 15 residues. CDR3: CASSRDRGWDYGYTF. The DNA of the CDR3 is TGTGCCAGCAGTCGCGACAGGGGTTGGGACTATGGCTACACCTTC.

V and J are TRBV10-3 and TRBJ2-5, with D possibly being TRBD2 (5 bases). The CDR3 loop spans 12 amino acids. V was trimmed by 8 bases and J by 4 bases, leaving 11 bases between them. Germline assignment: CDR1 ENHRY and CDR2 SYGVKD. For the CDR3, the DNA is TGTGCCATCGGGGAGTTAGGAGAGACCCAGTACTTC. Amino acid sequence: CAIGELGETQYF.

The chain is built from TRBV19 and TRBJ1-1; tentative D call: TRBD1 (6 bases). Germline values: CDR1 LNHDA, CDR2 SQIVND (reference sequence). The CDR3 totals 16 residues. With 3 bases removed from V and 5 bases from J, the gap between germline ends came to 19 bases. The CDR3 loop is CASSMRGGRSETEAFF. The CDR3 nucleotides read TGTGCCAGTAGTATGAGGGGGGGCAGATCGGAAACTGAAGCTTTCTTT. Full variable domain (rest looked up from reference TRBV19 and TRBJ1-1): DGGITQSPKYLFRKEGQNVTLSCEQNLNHDAMYWYRQDPGQGLRLIYYSQIVNDFQKGDIAEGYSVSREKKESFPLTVTSAQKNPTAFYLCASSMRGGRSETEAFFGQGTRLTVV.

This chain uses TRBV7-6 with TRBJ2-7; D is possibly TRBD1 (5 bases). Germline CDR1 SGHVS, CDR2 FNYEAQ. The CDR3 totals 15 residues. V gave up 8 bases and J gave up 2 bases, with 19 bases separating them. In DNA form, the CDR3 reads TGTGCCAGCCCCATTTTAGGACATCCACCCTACGAGCAGTACTTC. Its protein product is CASPILGHPPYEQYF.

J is TRBJ1-3 and V is TRBV7-9; D ambiguous. V lost 3 bases to trimming and J lost 2 bases, with 11 bases between them. Germline assignment: CDR1 SEHNR and CDR2 FQNEAQ (reference sequence). The CDR3 is 15 residues long. The CDR3 sequence is CASSLGRAAGNTIYF. The CDR3 DNA reads as TGTGCCAGCAGCTTGGGTAGGGCGGCTGGAAACACCATATATTTT.

The chain recombines TRBV27 with TRBJ1-2; 8 bases are a match to TRBD1. The CDR3 spans 14 residues. Germline CDR1 MNHEY, CDR2 SMNVEV (reference sequence). Losses at the gene ends were 6 bases for V and 0 bases for J; bases not matched to a gene: 3. CDR3 DNA sequence: TGTGCCAGCAGGCCGGGACAGGCTAACTATGGCTACACCTTC. Translating it yields CASRPGQANYGYTF.

The CDR3 region is CASRPFVGLNTGELFF. The CDR3, as DNA: TGTGCCAGCAGGCCCTTCGTGGGACTTAACACCGGGGAGCTGTTTTTT. V usage is TRBV28 and J usage is TRBJ2-2; TRBD2 is a possible D gene (6 bases). The CDR3 loop spans 16 amino acids. V was trimmed by 6 bases and J by 2 bases, leaving 16 bases between them. Per germline, CDR1 MDHEN and CDR2 SYDVKM.

This chain uses TRBV28 with TRBJ1-4, with 8 nucleotides matching TRBD1. The length of the CDR3 is 17 residues. The germline CDR1 and CDR2 sequences are MDHEN and SYDVKM. Losses at the gene ends were 1 base for V and 8 bases for J; bases not matched to a gene: 12. The CDR3 region is CASSLSYHRGLGEKLFF. CDR3 nucleotides: TGTGCCAGCAGTTTATCGTACCACAGGGGGTTAGGAGAAAAACTGTTTTTT. The complete variable domain, with remaining parts taken from reference TRBV28 and TRBJ1-4, reads DVKVTQSSRYLVKRTGEKVFLECVQDMDHENMFWYRQDPGLGLRLIYFSYDVKMKEKGDIPEGYSVSREKKERFSLILESASTNQTSMYLCASSLSYHRGLGEKLFFGSGTQLSVL.

The J gene is TRBJ2-1, the V gene TRBV13; the match to TRBD2 covers 7 bases. The CDR3 totals 17 residues. J gave up 2 bases and V 7 bases, and 14 bases lay outside the gene matches. Per the germline V gene, CDR1 is PRHDT and CDR2 is FYEKMQ (reference sequence). In DNA form, the CDR3 reads TGTGCCAGCACCCCCGGGGGGAGGGGACCAACCTACAATGAGCAGTTCTTC. Protein sequence: CASTPGGRGPTYNEQFF. The full variable domain, completed using reference TRBV13 and TRBJ2-1, is AAGVIQSPRHLIKEKRETATLKCYPIPRHDTVYWYQQGPGQDPQFLISFYEKMQSDKGSIPDRFSAQQFSDYHSELNMSSLELGDSALYFCASTPGGRGPTYNEQFFGPGTRLTVL.

This rearrangement joins TRBV5-1 to TRBJ1-1; D remains unclear. V was cut by 4 bases and J by 6 bases, with 7 bases left in between. Looked up from germline, CDR1 is SGHRS and CDR2 is YFSETQ. This CDR3 has 11 amino acids. CDR3 DNA: TGCGCCAGCAGCCCCGGGGCTGAAGCTTTCTTT. Amino acids: CASSPGAEAFF.

The V call is TRBV19, the J call TRBJ2-7; a possible D gene is TRBD1 (6 bases). V was trimmed by 6 bases and J by 0 bases, leaving 15 bases between them. Germline V gives CDR1 LNHDA, CDR2 SQIVND (reference sequence). The CDR3 is made up of 15 amino acids. The DNA for the CDR3 is TGTGCCAGTAGCCTACAGGGACCCTCCTCCTACGAGCAGTACTTC. It codes for CASSLQGPSSYEQYF.